This entry concerns a single T cell receptor beta chain. Unmatched junction bases numbered 6, after V lost 5 bases and J lost 7 bases. Germline loops: CDR1 SEHNR, CDR2 FQNEAQ (reference sequence). The CDR3 is 14 residues long. This record comes from a study of blood T cell repertoires in COVID-19. Across the study: The study drew acute and convalescent COVID-19 samples from the United States, Italy and Spain. Sources were T cells, B-cell-depleted T cells, or PBMCs; the material itself was cDNA or gDNA.

One Seattle source followed patients from active infection through their disease course. Original methodology: Reference gene primers were amplified, and this amplification served to estimate nucleated cell counts. The repertoire was sequenced with immunoSEQ multiplex PCR; TCRdb's copy has only in-frame clones and lacks some. The DNA gave D and trimming, while V, J and clone size come from that table. The sample shows approximately 53,000 clones, approximately 86% of them seen only once. Sequencing used peripheral blood. The TCR sequence derives from a woman older than 75 with COVID-19, enrolled during active disease. The rearrangement joins TRBV7-9 to TRBJ1-2; 11 nucleotides match TRBD1. The CDR3 DNA follows: TGTGCCAGCAGCCGGGGACAGGGGGAAGGTGGCTACACCTTC. Amino acids: CASSRGQGEGGYTF. Full variable domain (missing parts from reference TRBV7-9 and TRBJ1-2): DTGVSQNPRHKITKRGQNVTFRCDPISEHNRLYWYRQTLGQGPEFLTYFQNEAQLEKSRLLSDRFSAERPKGSFSTLEIQRTEQGDSAMYLCASSRGQGEGGYTFGSGTRLTVV.